The T cell receptor (beta chain) described here comes from a study of T-cell reconstitution after alpha-beta-depleted transplantation in children. This CDR3 is built from 15 residues. In germline, CDR1 is MDHEN, CDR2 SYDVKM. V lost 7 bases to trimming and J lost 4 bases; unmatched junction nucleotides: 13. Preparation of the TCRbeta library used unique molecular identifiers. MiXCR was run by TCRdb on the PCR reads, yielding one entry per CDR3 protein. The sample lists about 440,000 distinct CDR3 sequences, around two fifths occurring once. A remark on this clonotype: What it recognizes is unknown.

The study, taken as a whole, reports: Some patients owed their high day-60 TCRbeta diversity to surviving recipient T cells and thymic progenitors. It was reported that alpha-beta T cells came from several hundred expanded graft clones (about two months after transplant). Most T-cell counts and diversity one year after the transplant came from T cells that were newly produced.

Sequencing used PBMCs, obtained before TCRalphabeta/CD19-depleted stem cell transplant. This chain joins TRBV28 and TRBJ2-7, with TRBD2 identical over 7 bases. This receptor was obtained from a girl aged 2 to 10 with aplastic anemia, due to receive a stem cell transplant. CDR3 in DNA: TGTGCCAGCACCCGCCTGGGCGTCGGGGGGTACGAGCAGTACTTC. It encodes CASTRLGVGGYEQYF.